This T cell receptor (beta chain) comes out of a study of T cells after posttransplantation cyclophosphamide. There are many counts of this clone. Its antigen is not identified. Here immunoSEQ multiplex PCR was the method, and the copy in TCRdb shows in-frame clones only, minus some. The sample contains approximately 27,000 clones, none of them singletons. Notes on the study in general: Skin or GI-infiltrating T cells shared few TRB sequences with blood. After PTCy, TRB diversity resembled that of CNI/methotrexate controls.

This CDR3 has 14 amino acids. J was trimmed by 4 bases and V by 3 bases; bases with no gene match: 1. The germline gives CDR1 KGHSH, CDR2 LQKENI. The origin of this receptor is a middle-aged man in good health, CMV-negative, and a related stem cell transplant donor. Sequencing was carried out using PBMCs. This chain uses TRBV18 with TRBJ2-1; 9 bases are shared with TRBD1. The CDR3 DNA is TGTGCCAGCTCACCCGGGACAGGGTACAATGAGCAGTTCTTC. It codes for CASSPGTGYNEQFF.